This TCR beta chain was found in a study of OX40 agonist ivuxolimab in advanced cancers. Data came from immunoSEQ multiplex PCR; TCRdb stores just in-frame clones and leaves some out. Of fewer than 90,000 clones in the sample, around 86% were seen once. Looked up from germline, CDR1 is ENHRY and CDR2 is SYGVKD. There are 17 residues in the CDR3. Trimming pared 0 bases from V and 6 bases from J, leaving 20 bases between. This TCR was recovered from an adult with an advanced solid tumor such as melanoma, head and neck, liver or kidney cancer. V gene TRBV10-3 combines with J gene TRBJ1-1, with D perhaps TRBD1 (5 bases). The input for sequencing was CD4+ or CD8+ T cells sorted from blood, taken in a trial of the OX40 agonist ivuxolimab. The DNA of the CDR3 is TGTGCCATCAGTGAGTCGAAGGGTCCGGGGCCCATCCCTGAAGCTTTCTTT. Translation: CAISESKGPGPIPEAFF.